The T cell receptor beta chain under discussion was sequenced for a study of blood T cell repertoires in COVID-19. For the study at large: There were acute and convalescent COVID-19 samples, and they came from the United States, Italy and Spain. Sources were T cells, B-cell-depleted T cells, or PBMCs; the material itself was cDNA or gDNA.

This clone showed up just once. Germline loops: CDR1 LNHDA, CDR2 SQIVND (reference sequence). The CDR3 spans 14 residues. V was trimmed by 6 bases and J by 3 bases, leaving 14 bases between them. Profiled with immunoSEQ multiplex PCR; TCRdb holds only in-frame clones, not every one. Among over 150,000 clones, roughly 88% were seen once, and the ten largest hold roughly 9%. Each participant's cohort was designated according to participant-reported clinical history. Material for sequencing was PBMCs or T cells enriched from blood (not recorded which). The clonotype was recovered from a woman aged 18-29 years who had recovered from COVID-19. The V gene is TRBV19, the J gene TRBJ1-1; tentative D call: TRBD1 (6 bases). The CDR3 DNA is TGTGCCAGTAGAAGGGACACCCAGGACACTGAAGCTTTCTTT. Its protein is CASRRDTQDTEAFF. The variable domain in full, completed from reference TRBV19 and TRBJ1-1, reads DGGITQSPKYLFRKEGQNVTLSCEQNLNHDAMYWYRQDPGQGLRLIYYSQIVNDFQKGDIAEGYSVSREKKESFPLTVTSAQKNPTAFYLCASRRDTQDTEAFFGQGTRLTVV.